The next 30 T cell receptor beta chains were all read from a single sample in a study of glioma-infiltrating T cells. Using RNA template, CDR3s of TCR alpha and beta were amplified with iRepertoire arm-PCR. TCRdb re-called the multiplex PCR reads through MiXCR, storing one row per CDR3 protein. This sample yields about 180,000 distinct CDR3 sequences, of which around 45% are seen a single time; under 6.5% belongs to the top ten. The sample comprised glioma tissue, nonneoplastic brain tissue, or PBMCs (not recorded which). The receptors stem from a human donor with low-grade glioma or glioblastoma, undergoing nonglioma brain surgery, or in good health (not recorded which).

By proportion, this clonotype is medium-sized (0.01 to 0.1%). The chain has TRBV6-1 and TRBJ1-2; D remains ambiguous. The CDR3 covers 12 residues. The V gene's germline CDR1 is MNHNS and CDR2 SASEGT. V shed 2 bases and J shed 4 bases, with 5 bases lying between them. As DNA, the CDR3 is TGTGCCAGCAGTGAAAAGGTCTATGGCTACACCTTC. Its protein product is CASSEKVYGYTF.

The chain recombines TRBV29-1 with TRBJ1-1, with D uncertain. Between the trimmed V and J ends, which lost 7 bases and 5 bases, there was a span of 17 bases. Germline V lookup: CDR1 SQVTM, CDR2 ANQGSEA. The CDR3 loop spans 13 amino acids. CDR3 DNA sequence: TGCAGCGCTGCCTCGGGGAGTAGAACTGAAGCTTTCTTT. Its translation: CSAASGSRTEAFF. Looking up the rest from reference TRBV29-1 and TRBJ1-1 gives the full variable domain: SAVISQKPSRDICQRGTSLTIQCQVDSQVTMMFWYRQQPGQSLTLIATANQGSEATYESGFVIDKFPISRPNLTFSTLTVSNMSPEDSSIYLCSAASGSRTEAFFGQGTRLTVV.

A note on this clonotype: At one of its ends the junction is not consistent with the germline gene, which may arise from a read error. The chain recombines TRBV28 with TRBJ1-6; 9 nucleotides line up with TRBD1. The germline gives CDR1 MDHEN, CDR2 SYDVKM. The CDR3 sequence is 16 residues long. This CDR3 reads CASSGVDRGYGSALHF. DNA of the CDR3: TGTGCCAGCTCTGGGGTCGACAGGGGGTATGGTTCAGCCCTACACTTT.

The V gene is TRBV29-1, the J gene TRBJ2-7; D not certain. This CDR3 is built from 13 residues. Germline V gene sequence: CDR1 SQVTM, CDR2 ANQGSEA. V was clipped by 6 bases and J by 1 base, with 13 bases between them. The CDR3 bases are TGCAGCGTCGATGCTCCTAATTCCTACGAGCAGTACTTC. Its translation is CSVDAPNSYEQYF.

This clonotype turned up a few times. This clone may be a read error of a much larger clone one base away. V and J are TRBV6-1 and TRBJ2-3, with D unresolved. Germline loops: CDR1 MNHNS, CDR2 SASEGT. With 2 bases removed from V and 4 bases from J, the gap between germline ends came to 4 bases. The CDR3 contains 12 residues. CDR3 DNA: TGTGCCAGCAGTGAAAGTTCAGATACGCAGTATTTT. Its translation: CASSESSDTQYF.

This clonotype has at least ten counts. The chain couples TRBV20-1 to TRBJ1-1, with D maybe TRBD1 (6 bases). From germline, CDR1 is DFQATT and CDR2 SNEGSKA (reference sequence). Trimming cost V 4 bases and J 0 bases, with 12 bases left between them. The CDR3 consists of 14 residues. CDR3 bases: TGCAGTGCTACAGGGGCCTCCATGAACACTGAAGCTTTCTTT. This sequence encodes CSATGASMNTEAFF.

This clonotype was detected only once. The chain uses TRBV28 and TRBJ2-2; D is perhaps TRBD1 (7 bases). The length of the CDR3 is 16 residues. Germline V gene lookup returns CDR1 MDHEN and CDR2 SYDVKM. Trimming removed 5 bases from V and 2 bases from J, with 15 bases in between. The CDR3 DNA follows: TGTGCCAGCAGTCCCGGGGGACAGAGAAACACCGGGGAGCTGTTTTTT. Amino acids: CASSPGGQRNTGELFF.

This clonotype was seen at least ten times. The chain uses TRBV20-1 and TRBJ1-2; D ambiguous. Trimming pared 1 base from V and 1 base from J, leaving 10 bases between. There are 14 residues in the CDR3. Germline assignment: CDR1 DFQATT and CDR2 SNEGSKA (reference sequence). The chain's CDR3 is CSARGTDDNYGYTF. The CDR3 coding sequence is TGCAGTGCTAGAGGGACCGATGATAACTATGGCTACACCTTC.

The rearrangement uses TRBV4-1 and TRBJ2-7; possible D gene TRBD1, 5 bases. The germline gives CDR1 MGHRA, CDR2 YSYEKL. This CDR3 comprises 13 residues. The germline V and J ends were trimmed by 4 bases and 3 bases, with 10 bases remaining between them. CDR3 sequence (DNA): TGCGCCAGCAGCCTACAGGAAGGCTACGAGCAGTACTTC. Its translation is CASSLQEGYEQYF.

The chain links TRBV5-1 to TRBJ2-4; D is tentatively TRBD1 or TRBD2 (5 bases each). The ends were cut back, 4 bases at V and 5 bases at J, with 16 bases in the middle. The CDR3 is made up of 15 amino acids. CDR1 and CDR2 (germline): SGHRS, YFSETQ. CDR3 sequence reads: CASSRVGDGENIQYF. The CDR3 coding sequence is TGCGCCAGCAGCCGAGTAGGGGACGGCGAAAACATTCAGTACTTC.

This clonotype has ten or more counts. The rearrangement joins TRBV2 to TRBJ2-7; 8 nucleotides line up with TRBD2. This CDR3 contains 14 residues. Germline loops: CDR1 SNHLY, CDR2 FYNNEI. J lost 3 bases, V lost 6 bases, and 7 bases had no gene match. The CDR3 sequence is CASRDAAGGYEQYF. CDR3 in DNA: TGTGCCAGCAGGGATGCGGCGGGGGGCTACGAGCAGTACTTC. Full variable domain (remainder filled in from reference TRBV2 and TRBJ2-7): EPEVTQTPSHQVTQMGQEVILRCVPISNHLYFYWYRQILGQKVEFLVSFYNNEISEKSEIFDDQFSVERPDGSNFTLKIRSTKLEDSAMYFCASRDAAGGYEQYFGPGTRLTVT.

This clonotype came up a few times. The chain joins TRBV29-1 to TRBJ1-4; the D is unclear. Germline loops: CDR1 SQVTM, CDR2 ANQGSEA. The CDR3 has 12 residues. Trimming shortened V by 4 bases and J by 4 bases, and 7 bases separated the two germline ends. CDR3 DNA: TGCAGCGTTGGACGGAATAATGAAAAACTGTTTTTT. This codes for CSVGRNNEKLFF.

This clonotype was counted many times. The chain joins TRBV2 to TRBJ1-2; TRBD1 is a possible D gene (6 bases). This CDR3 has 13 amino acids. Germline CDR1 is SNHLY and CDR2 is FYNNEI. V gave up 8 bases and J gave up 2 bases, with 12 bases separating them. This CDR3 reads CASSRTENYGYTF. In nucleotides, the CDR3 is TGTGCCAGCTCCCGGACAGAAAACTATGGCTACACCTTC.

The table lists this clonotype with a few counts. It may be a read error: a sequence one base away is much more abundant. The chain employs TRBV27 and TRBJ2-1, with 9 bases matching TRBD2. CDR1 is MNHEY and CDR2 is SMNVEV in the germline V gene (reference sequence). The CDR3 has 15 amino acids. Losses at the gene ends were 6 bases for V and 1 base for J; bases not matched to a gene: 4. The CDR3 loop is CASSNSGRSYNEQFF. The CDR3 DNA sequence: TGTGCCAGCAGCAATAGCGGGAGATCCTACAATGAGCAGTTCTTC.

The rearrangement joins TRBV28 to TRBJ1-5, with TRBD1 matching over 10 bases. The CDR3 has 15 residues. The trim removed 3 bases at V and 11 bases at J, leaving 10 bases unmatched. Germline CDR1 MDHEN, CDR2 SYDVKM. CDR3 DNA: TGTGCCAGCAGTTTGGGACAGGGGTGGGAAGAGACCCAGCATTTT. As protein: CASSLGQGWEETQHF.

This clonotype has only one observation. Germline is not matched at one junction end, which may reflect a read error. The gene calls are TRBV6-1 and TRBJ2-1, with D possibly being TRBD2 (5 bases). Germline V gene sequence: CDR1 MNHNS, CDR2 SASEGT. The CDR3 runs 19 residues. DNA for the CDR3: TGTGCCAGCAGTCATACGATTGGAAGCGGAAGCCTGACGGGCAATGAGGAGTTCTTC. Amino acid sequence: CASSHTIGSGSLTGNEEFF.

About this clonotype itself: A much larger clone differs by one base, so this may be a read error. The chain joins TRBV2 to TRBJ2-7; no reliable D call. Per germline, CDR1 SNHLY and CDR2 FYNNEI. CDR3 length: 12 residues. CDR3 sequence: CASSGDSYEEYF. CDR3 sequence (DNA): TGTGCCAGCAGTGGAGACTCCTACGAGGAGTACTTC.

This clonotype came up many times. V usage is TRBV6-1 and J usage is TRBJ2-7; 7 bases agree with TRBD2. Looked up from germline, CDR1 is MNHNS and CDR2 is SASEGT. The J segment lost 0 bases and the V segment lost 0 bases, leaving 5 bases of the junction unmatched. The CDR3 runs 16 residues. The CDR3, as DNA: TGTGCCAGCAGTGAAGCAATGGCTAGCGGCTCCTACGAGCAGTACTTC. Its protein product is CASSEAMASGSYEQYF.

Turning to this clonotype: A read error may be the cause here, since a much bigger clone is one base away. This chain connects TRBV2 to TRBJ2-2; no reliable D call. The CDR3 is 15 residues long. Trimming stripped 7 bases from V and 1 base from J, with 13 bases between. Germline V CDR1 and CDR2: SNHLY, FYNNEI. The CDR3 DNA reads TGTGCCAGCACCCTCGAGCAGATGAACACCGGGGAGCTGTTTTTT. This translates into CASTLEQMNTGELFF.

Here the CDR3 reads CSVKKTQSNTEAFF. The CDR3 nucleotides are TGCAGCGTCAAAAAAACCCAATCGAACACTGAAGCTTTCTTT. The gene calls are TRBV29-1 and TRBJ1-1; D ambiguous. Trimming cost V 6 bases and J 1 base, with 15 bases left between them. The CDR3 runs 14 residues. CDR1 and CDR2 (germline): SQVTM, ANQGSEA.

The rearrangement uses TRBV5-1 and TRBJ2-7, with unresolved D. Trimming took 4 bases from V and 3 from J, leaving 14 bases between them. The CDR3 is 14 residues long. The germline gives CDR1 SGHRS, CDR2 YFSETQ. The CDR3 nucleotides are TGCGCCAGCAGCCTGGTGACTGGTAACTACGAGCAGTACTTC. It yields the protein CASSLVTGNYEQYF.

At least ten counts were recorded for this clonotype. The chain joins TRBV20-1 to TRBJ2-7; D may match TRBD1 or TRBD2 (5 bases each). The CDR3 has 11 amino acids. Germline V gene lookup returns CDR1 DFQATT and CDR2 SNEGSKA (reference sequence). The V and J ends lost 5 bases and 2 bases respectively, with 7 bases between them. CDR3 protein: CSALGAYEQYF. The CDR3 DNA follows: TGCAGTGCTCTGGGGGCCTACGAGCAGTACTTC.

Only a few counts were recorded for this clonotype. V gene TRBV29-1 combines with J gene TRBJ2-3, with 7 bases aligning to TRBD2. In germline, CDR1 is SQVTM, CDR2 ANQGSEA. CDR3 length: 14 residues. Trimming removed 2 bases from V and 5 bases from J; junction bases left unmatched: 7. The CDR3 spells CSVERAGWEDTQYF. Here the CDR3 DNA reads TGCAGCGTTGAAAGAGCGGGGTGGGAAGATACGCAGTATTTT.

This clonotype has at least ten counts. The chain is built from TRBV7-2 and TRBJ1-5; D gene unclear. Trimming took off 4 bases at V and 0 bases at J, with 10 bases between the two ends. Germline lookup yields CDR1 SGHTA and CDR2 FQGNSA. This CDR3 contains 15 residues. The CDR3 DNA is TGTGCCAGCAGCTCGGACGGTAATAGCAATCAGCCCCAGCATTTT. It yields the protein CASSSDGNSNQPQHF.

Points on this clonotype: One end of the junction is discordant with germline, which a read error may explain. V gene TRBV6-1 combines with J gene TRBJ1-1; TRBD1 might be the D (5 bases). This CDR3 contains 13 residues. Germline V gene lookup returns CDR1 MNHNS and CDR2 SASEGT. CDR3 residues: CASKWGVNNEASF. CDR3 DNA: TGTGCCAGCAAGTGGGGGGTGAACAATGAAGCTTCCTTT.

The chain employs TRBV27 and TRBJ2-1; TRBD2 aligns across 16 bases. Trimming took 11 bases from V and 3 from J; bases not matched to a gene: 13. The V gene's germline CDR1 is MNHEY and CDR2 SMNVEV (reference sequence). The CDR3 spans 18 residues. This CDR3 is CACGGLAGGPRVYNEQFF. CDR3 coding DNA: TGTGCCTGCGGGGGACTAGCGGGAGGGCCACGGGTCTACAATGAGCAGTTCTTC.

Note on this clonotype: A much larger clone is a single base away; this may be a read error. The chain uses TRBV27 and TRBJ2-7; D remains unclear. The CDR3 has 15 residues. Germline V CDR1 and CDR2: MNHEY, SMNVEV (reference sequence). V shed 2 bases and J shed 5 bases, with 16 bases lying between them. CDR3 nucleotides: TGTGCCAGCAGTTTAGGTCTACTTCCCACCCACGAGCAGTACTTC. It specifies CASSLGLLPTHEQYF.

This clonotype was detected many times. The gene calls are TRBV10-3 and TRBJ2-5; possibly TRBD1 for D (6 bases). This CDR3 contains 13 residues. The germline gives CDR1 ENHRY, CDR2 SYGVKD. Trimming took 10 bases from V and 4 from J, leaving 16 bases between them. CDR3 residues: CATLTGLGETQYF. The CDR3 DNA reads as TGTGCCACCCTCACAGGGTTGGGAGAGACCCAGTACTTC.

The table lists this clonotype with many counts. The chain links TRBV14 to TRBJ2-3; D is unresolved. The CDR3 runs to 14 residues. The germline gives CDR1 SGHDN, CDR2 FVKESK. V lost 1 base and J 6 bases, leaving 11 bases between the germline ends. As DNA, the CDR3 is TGTGCCAGCAGCCAAGGAATTATATCGGATACGCAGTATTTT. It encodes CASSQGIISDTQYF.

This clonotype was counted only a few times. This sequence joins TRBV24-1 and TRBJ2-3; D is uncertain. The CDR3 is made up of 15 amino acids. With 3 bases removed from V and 1 base from J, the gap between germline ends came to 10 bases. Germline CDR1 is KGHDR and CDR2 is SFDVKD. CDR3 sequence reads: CATSDLAKGTDTQYF. The CDR3 DNA reads as TGTGCCACCAGTGATCTCGCAAAGGGCACAGATACGCAGTATTTT.